In this sample, the clone carrying this T cell receptor beta chain turned up once. The data derive from a study of T cells in narcolepsy. About the study: Enrolled donors included narcolepsy type 1 or type 2 patients and healthy controls.

Generated by immunoSEQ multiplex PCR, the TCRdb table keeps only in-frame clones and is missing some. This repertoire shows 26,000 or so clones, around nine tenths found once; its top ten account for 0.95% to 1.3%. V was trimmed by 7 bases and J by 5 bases, leaving 14 bases between them. The V gene's germline CDR1 is SEHNR and CDR2 FQNEAQ (reference sequence). The CDR3 length is 13 residues. Specimen: CD45RA- memory CD4+ T cells from PBMCs. The source is a human donor with narcolepsy. This sequence joins TRBV7-9 and TRBJ2-5; D gene uncertain. The CDR3 here is CASTPVAGETQYF. In DNA, the CDR3 is TGTGCCAGCACCCCAGTTGCTGGGGAGACCCAGTACTTC. Full variable domain (remainder filled in from reference TRBV7-9 and TRBJ2-5): DTGVSQNPRHKITKRGQNVTFRCDPISEHNRLYWYRQTLGQGPEFLTYFQNEAQLEKSRLLSDRFSAERPKGSFSTLEIQRTEQGDSAMYLCASTPVAGETQYFGPGTRLLVL.